The source of this TCR beta chain is a study of T cell responses to AZD1222 COVID-19 vaccine. About the research overall: Doses given second, at about 4 or about 12 weeks, were pooled. Study-wide points: Spike-specific TCR breadth and depth were elevated following two AZD1222 doses.

The table came from immunoSEQ multiplex PCR; TCRdb's copy has only in-frame clones and leaves some out. Here the sample spans roughly 180,000 clones, 80% to 90% being singletons. This clone was detected only a few times. Its antigen is as yet unknown. This sequence was found in an adult in good health. Source: peripheral blood, taken on day 0 of AZD1222 vaccination.

The CDR3, as DNA: TGTGCCAGCAGATTGACCCTAGGGCAGCCCCAGCATTTT. This codes for CASRLTLGQPQHF. The chain is built from TRBV28 and TRBJ1-5; no clear D. The germline CDR1 and CDR2 sequences are MDHEN and SYDVKM. This CDR3 comprises 13 residues. The germline V and J ends were trimmed by 6 bases and 7 bases, with 13 bases remaining between them.